This TCR beta chain was identified in a study of vaccination effects on CD4 cells after COVID-19. Study background: Subjects were given two BNT162b2 or mRNA-1273 vaccine doses. Study observations and caveats: Whether induced by infection or by vaccine, clones showed marked clonal contraction late after vaccination. The study enrolled few convalescent patients and sampled no early post-infection timepoints.

Worth noting for this clone: Its specificity is unknown.

Per germline, CDR1 ENHRY and CDR2 SYGVKD. Losses at the gene ends were 4 bases for V and 4 bases for J; bases not matched to a gene: 4. There are 14 residues in the CDR3. Under the ViraFEST assay, PBMC were stimulated with viral peptide pools so that antigen-specific CD4+ T cells expanded. Sequencing was performed afterwards. The culture ran for 10 days, and then CD4+ T cells were isolated. Prior SARS-CoV-2 infection was absent in the vaccine recipients, as shown by negative nucleocapsid antibodies. Cultures had half their medium replaced with IL-2 medium on days 3 and 7. Sequencing was performed with immunoSEQ multiplex PCR; in TCRdb, only in-frame clones are kept and a portion is missing. The sample consists of about 55,000 clones, roughly 70% of them appearing once.

The chain combines TRBV10-3 with TRBJ1-2, with TRBD1 matching 9 bases. This receptor was taken from a human donor who received a COVID-19 vaccine. Sample: CD4+ T cells from PBMCs cultured with SARS-CoV-2 spike peptides, taken before COVID-19 vaccination. As DNA, the CDR3 is TGTGCCATCAGTGGTGGGACAGGGAGCTATGGCTACACCTTC. This codes for CAISGGTGSYGYTF.